The 16 T cell receptor beta chains listed next were all sequenced from one sample in a study of blood T cell repertoires in COVID-19. Here immunoSEQ multiplex PCR was the method, and the copy in TCRdb shows in-frame clones only, minus some. The sample has a few hundred thousand clones, about 80% seen once. The sample was peripheral blood. The receptors were gathered from a man aged 30-40 years who had recovered from COVID-19.

The V gene is TRBV7-2, the J gene TRBJ2-3; D unclear. Trimming left V 2 bases short and J 2 bases short, with 11 bases between. The CDR3 is 15 residues long. Germline assignment: CDR1 SGHTA and CDR2 FQGNSA. In DNA, the CDR3 is TGTGCCAGCAGCTTACGCTCCAGCGCCACAGATACGCAGTATTTT. Encoded protein: CASSLRSSATDTQYF.

This clone was counted a single time. V gene TRBV7-6 combines with J gene TRBJ2-5; no clear D. The germline gives CDR1 SGHVS, CDR2 FNYEAQ. Trimming removed 3 bases from V and 1 base from J, with 12 bases in between. CDR3 length: 15 amino acids. CDR3 sequence: CASSFFAEPQETQYF. The DNA of the CDR3 is TGTGCCAGCAGCTTTTTCGCAGAACCCCAAGAGACCCAGTACTTC. The whole variable domain, remainder taken from reference TRBV7-6 and TRBJ2-5, is GAGVSQSPRYKVTKRGQDVALRCDPISGHVSLYWYRQALGQGPEFLTYFNYEAQQDKSGLPNDRFSAERPEGSISTLTIQRTEQRDSAMYRCASSFFAEPQETQYFGPGTRLLVL.

This sequence joins TRBV28 and TRBJ1-4; 7 bases line up with TRBD1. V shed 6 bases and J 5 bases; nucleotides not matched to a gene: 12. The germline CDR1 and CDR2 sequences are MDHEN and SYDVKM. This CDR3 spans 16 amino acids. DNA of the CDR3: TGTGCCAGCAGGGAAGAACAGGGGTTAAGGAATGAAAAACTGTTTTTT. Its protein is CASREEQGLRNEKLFF. Based on the CDR3 plus reference TRBV28 and TRBJ1-4, the full variable domain is DVKVTQSSRYLVKRTGEKVFLECVQDMDHENMFWYRQDPGLGLRLIYFSYDVKMKEKGDIPEGYSVSREKKERFSLILESASTNQTSMYLCASREEQGLRNEKLFFGSGTQLSVL.

This clone was picked up one time. The chain links TRBV28 to TRBJ1-2; 7 nucleotides align to TRBD1. The ends lost 4 bases at V and 4 bases at J; junction bases unmatched: 3. Germline V CDR1 and CDR2: MDHEN, SYDVKM. This CDR3 comprises 13 residues. CDR3: CASSSGQVYGYTF. The CDR3 DNA reads TGTGCCAGCAGTTCTGGACAGGTCTATGGCTACACCTTC.

The chain uses TRBV6-5 and TRBJ2-7; TRBD1 matches at 7 bases. V lost 6 bases and J lost 6; bases outside the gene matches: 11. Per germline, CDR1 MNHEY and CDR2 SVGAGI. The CDR3 runs 14 residues. The CDR3 DNA follows: TGTGCCAGCAGGCGCGTGACAGGGAGTGGCGAGCAGTACGTC. Amino acid sequence: CASRRVTGSGEQYV.

In the case of this clone: Other DNA sequences in this sample translate to the same CDR3. The chain recombines TRBV7-9 with TRBJ1-4; 7 bases are a match to TRBD1. The CDR3 consists of 14 residues. Germline loops: CDR1 SEHNR, CDR2 FQNEAQ (reference sequence). J was trimmed by 7 bases and V by 5 bases; bases with no gene match: 7. The CDR3 loop is CASSLRQGGEKLFF. The CDR3 DNA sequence: TGTGCCAGCAGCCTGAGACAGGGTGGTGAAAAACTGTTTTTT.

V and J are TRBV7-3 and TRBJ1-1; 7 bases match TRBD1. Germline V gene lookup returns CDR1 SGHTA and CDR2 FQGTGA. J gave up 5 bases and V 5 bases, and 8 bases lay outside the gene matches. The CDR3 covers 14 residues. The CDR3 protein is CASSLRGRSTEAFF. The CDR3 DNA reads as TGTGCCAGCAGCCTAAGGGGGCGAAGTACTGAAGCTTTCTTT.

This chain links TRBV11-2 with TRBJ1-6, with a possible D match to TRBD1 (5 bases). V shed 4 bases and J shed 9 bases, with 16 bases lying between them. The length of the CDR3 is 15 residues. CDR1 is SGHAT, CDR2 FQNNGV, per germline. CDR3 residues: CASSSTGFSRSPLHF. As DNA, the CDR3 is TGTGCCAGCAGCTCCACAGGTTTCTCTCGTTCACCCCTCCACTTT.

The V gene is TRBV5-1, the J gene TRBJ1-2, with TRBD1 matching 7 bases. The CDR3 is made up of 15 amino acids. Looked up from germline, CDR1 is SGHRS and CDR2 is YFSETQ. Trimming removed 1 base from V and 0 bases from J; junction bases left unmatched: 3. The CDR3 DNA reads as TGCGCCAGCAGCTTGCCGGGACAGTCTAACTATGGCTACACCTTC. Translated: CASSLPGQSNYGYTF.

The CDR3 DNA reads TGTGCCAGCAGCTCCAGATCCACCGGCTACACCTTC. It codes for CASSSRSTGYTF. The J gene is TRBJ1-2, the V gene TRBV7-8; no clear D. CDR1 is SGHVS, CDR2 FQNEAQ, per germline. The CDR3 runs to 12 residues. V lost 4 bases and J 8 bases, leaving 11 bases between the germline ends.

V is TRBV11-3 and J is TRBJ1-3, with D unresolved. V lost 5 bases and J 4 bases, leaving 21 bases between the germline ends. The CDR3 loop spans 17 amino acids. Germline CDR1 and CDR2: SGHNT and YENEEA. CDR3 sequence (DNA): TGTGCCAGCAGCAAGAGCGGCGCGGGTTTCGCCGGAAACACCATATATTTT. Amino acids: CASSKSGAGFAGNTIYF.

As regards this clone: This sample also contains other DNA sequences that code for the same CDR3. The chain has TRBV9 and TRBJ2-5, with D possibly TRBD2 on 5 matching bases. Germline V lookup: CDR1 SGDLS, CDR2 YYNGEE. V shed 0 bases and J shed 1 base, with 7 bases lying between them. The CDR3 sequence is 14 residues long. Here the CDR3 reads CASSVAAVQETQYF. CDR3 bases: TGTGCCAGCAGCGTAGCAGCGGTCCAAGAGACCCAGTACTTC.

This clone was observed a single time. The CDR3: CASSSQAGEQFF. CDR3 DNA sequence: TGCGCCAGCAGCTCCCAGGCGGGCGAGCAGTTCTTC. This sequence joins TRBV10-1 and TRBJ2-1; D may be TRBD2 (5 bases). In germline, CDR1 is WNHNN, CDR2 SYGVQD (reference sequence). Trimming took off 6 bases at V and 10 bases at J, with 13 bases between the two ends. The CDR3 extends over 12 amino acids.

The chain is built from TRBV7-9 and TRBJ1-1; D not resolved. Trimming took 3 bases from V and 5 from J, leaving 7 bases between them. This CDR3 contains 12 residues. Germline assignment: CDR1 SEHNR and CDR2 FQNEAQ (reference sequence). This chain's CDR3 is CASSLSVTEAFF. DNA of the CDR3: TGTGCCAGCAGCTTGTCGGTTACTGAAGCTTTCTTT.

The chain links TRBV14 to TRBJ2-1, with D perhaps matching TRBD2 (6 bases). The CDR3 sequence is 15 residues long. Looked up from germline, CDR1 is SGHDN and CDR2 is FVKESK. V was pared by 5 bases and J by 2 bases, with 13 bases between. In DNA form, the CDR3 reads TGTGCCAGCAGCGCAAGACTAGAGGCCTACAATGAGCAGTTCTTC. Translated: CASSARLEAYNEQFF.

This sequence joins TRBV7-8 and TRBJ1-1, with 9 bases matching TRBD1. The ends lost 0 bases at V and 7 bases at J; junction bases unmatched: 6. The germline gives CDR1 SGHVS, CDR2 FQNEAQ. This CDR3 is built from 15 residues. The CDR3: CASSLAGTGRLEAFF. CDR3 bases: TGTGCCAGCAGCTTAGCCGGGACAGGGAGACTTGAAGCTTTCTTT.